This T cell receptor beta chain emerged from a study of brain T cells in children with intractable seizures. Sequencing used immunoSEQ multiplex PCR; TCRdb keeps in-frame clones, though not all of them. The table records hundreds of thousands of clones, over 90% of them present only once. Regarding the study as a whole: Pre-surgery blood may have been undersampled, hiding some clones.

The CDR3 covers 16 residues. V lost 5 bases, J lost 3 bases, and 17 bases lay in between. Germline V lookup: CDR1 MDHEN, CDR2 SYDVKM. Regarding time point: blood from clinic visit 5 months post-surgery; TSC patient then seizure free. Only cases whose brain tissue showed the highest T cell transcript signatures were sequenced. At least one anti-epileptic drug was given before surgery. About this clone itself: What it binds is not known.

The V gene is TRBV28, the J gene TRBJ1-5; tentative D call: TRBD1 (6 bases). The TCR comes from a boy under three years old with tuberous sclerosis and intractable seizures. The source material was peripheral blood, sampled less than 6 months after surgery. The CDR3, as DNA: TGTGCCAGCAGTCCCACCGGAAACAGGGACAATCAGCCCCAGCATTTT. Its protein is CASSPTGNRDNQPQHF.